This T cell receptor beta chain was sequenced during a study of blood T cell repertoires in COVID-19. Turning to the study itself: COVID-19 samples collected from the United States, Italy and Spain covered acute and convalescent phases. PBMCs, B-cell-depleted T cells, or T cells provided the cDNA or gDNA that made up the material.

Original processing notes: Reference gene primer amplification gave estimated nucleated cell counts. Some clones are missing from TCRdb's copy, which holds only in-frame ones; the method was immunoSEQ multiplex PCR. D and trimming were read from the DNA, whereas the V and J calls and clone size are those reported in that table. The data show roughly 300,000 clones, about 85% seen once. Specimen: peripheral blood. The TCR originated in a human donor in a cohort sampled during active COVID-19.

The CDR3 DNA reads as TGTGCCAGCAGTTATCAAATCACCGGGGAGCTGTTTTTT. Amino acids: CASSYQITGELFF. The rearrangement joins TRBV6-5 to TRBJ2-2; the D is unclear. The V gene's germline CDR1 is MNHEY and CDR2 SVGAGI. V shed 3 bases and J shed 4 bases, with 6 bases lying between them. The CDR3 loop spans 13 amino acids.